The rows below give T cell receptor beta chains drawn from one sample of a study of blood T cell repertoires in COVID-19. Produced via immunoSEQ multiplex PCR; TCRdb's table is partial and in-frame only. The repertoire includes 250,000 or so clones, around 90% of them detected once, and around 3% sits in the top ten. Sequencing was done on a sample of PBMCs or T cells enriched from blood (not recorded which). The receptor set was obtained from a woman aged 40-49 years who had been exposed to COVID-19. CDR3s include the opening cysteine and the closing phenylalanine or tryptophan. A D gene is named only where the DNA matches it firmly. Some rows have no size entry. The others give once, few or many, or a class for an expanded clone.

>TRBJ1-1|NA|TRBV4-1|NA
TGCGCCAGCAGCCAAGTTATGCCTTCGATAGTCGGGGACACTGAAGCTTTCTTT
CASSQVMPSIVGDTEAFF
>TRBJ1-2|NA|TRBV5-5|NA
TGTGCCAGCAGCAATCCTTACAGGGTGGATGGCTACACCTTC
CASSNPYRVDGYTF
>TRBJ1-6|NA|TRBV6-1|TRBD1
TGTGCCAGCAGTGAATTTGGGGACAGGGGGTCCTCACCCCTCCACTTT
CASSEFGDRGSSPLHF
>TRBJ2-1|NA|TRBV28|TRBD1
TGTGCCAGCAGTACCCTTACAGGGGGCCACAATGAGCAGTTCTTC
CASSTLTGGHNEQFF
>TRBJ1-3|NA|TRBV4-3|TRBD1
TGCGCCAGCAGCCGAGAGGCAGGGGGCGCGGGGGGAAACACCATATATTTT
CASSREAGGAGGNTIYF
>TRBJ2-5|NA|TRBV7-9|TRBD2
TGTGCCAGCAGCTTGGGGGGACTAGCGGGGCCGCAAGAGACCCAGTACTTC
CASSLGGLAGPQETQYF
>TRBJ1-2|NA|TRBV5-1|TRBD1
TGCGCCAGCAGCTTGACAACAGGGGGAAATAACTATGGCTACACCTTC
CASSLTTGGNNYGYTF
>TRBJ2-2|once|TRBV28|TRBD1
TGTGCCAGCAGTCCCCGGGACAGAGCCGACCGGGAGCTGTTTTTT
CASSPRDRADRELFF
>TRBJ2-2|NA|TRBV7-3|TRBD1
TGTGCCAGCAGCTCCGGGACAGGGAATCCCGGGGAGCTGTTTTTT
CASSSGTGNPGELFF
>TRBJ1-4|NA|TRBV5-4|NA
TGTGCCAGCAGCTTGCCGGGGGTAGATGAAAAACTGTTTTTT
CASSLPGVDEKLFF
>TRBJ1-5|NA|TRBV5-8|TRBD1
TGTGCCAGCAGCTTCAGTGGGACAGGGAAACAGCCCCAGCATTTT
CASSFSGTGKQPQHF
>TRBJ1-1|once|TRBV10-3|TRBD1
TGTGCCATCAGTGAGTTACAGGGGAGGAACACTGAAGCTTTCTTT
CAISELQGRNTEAFF